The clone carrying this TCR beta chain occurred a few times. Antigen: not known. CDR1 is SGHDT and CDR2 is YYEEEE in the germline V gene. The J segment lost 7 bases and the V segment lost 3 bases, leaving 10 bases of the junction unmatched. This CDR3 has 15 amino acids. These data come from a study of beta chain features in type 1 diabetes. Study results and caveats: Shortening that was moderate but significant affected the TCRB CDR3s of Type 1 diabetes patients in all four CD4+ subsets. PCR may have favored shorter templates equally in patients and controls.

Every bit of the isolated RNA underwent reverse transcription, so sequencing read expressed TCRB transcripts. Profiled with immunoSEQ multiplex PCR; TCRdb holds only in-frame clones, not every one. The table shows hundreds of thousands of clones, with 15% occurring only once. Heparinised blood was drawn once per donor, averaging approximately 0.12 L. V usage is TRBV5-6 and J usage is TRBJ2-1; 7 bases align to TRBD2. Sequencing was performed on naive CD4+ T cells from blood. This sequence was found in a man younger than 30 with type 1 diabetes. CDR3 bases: TGTGCCAGCAGCTGGACTAGTGTGTGGGTAAATGAGCAGTTCTTC. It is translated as CASSWTSVWVNEQFF. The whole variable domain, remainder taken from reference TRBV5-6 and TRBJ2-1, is DAGVTQSPTHLIKTRGQQVTLRCSPKSGHDTVSWYQQALGQGPQFIFQYYEEEERQRGNFPDRFSGHQFPNYSSELNVNALLLGDSALYLCASSWTSVWVNEQFFGPGTRLTVL.